These 27 T cell receptor beta chains were all obtained from the same sample, sequenced in a study of CD8+CD57+ T cells in acquired aplastic anemia. TCR beta VDJ and CDR3 were profiled, and genomic DNA was the template. TCRdb independently ran MiXCR on the reads; one entry per CDR3 protein. Among 200,000 to 250,000 distinct CDR3 sequences listed, under 50% were seen once. In patients chosen for sequencing, flow cytometry had shown CD8+CD57+ cell expansion. Material: sorted CD4+, CD8+, or CD8+CD57+ T cells (not recorded which) from PBMCs. The receptors originated from a human donor with aplastic anemia.

This clonotype showed up many times. The V gene is TRBV20-1, the J gene TRBJ1-1; maybe TRBD1 (5 bases). Trimming removed 2 bases from V and 0 bases from J, with 10 bases in between. The germline V gene has CDR1 DFQATT and CDR2 SNEGSKA (reference sequence). This CDR3 contains 14 residues. The DNA of the CDR3 is TGCAGTGCTAGAAGGGGTAACATGAACACTGAAGCTTTCTTT. It specifies CSARRGNMNTEAFF.

Notes on this clonotype: A single base separates this from a much larger clone, so it may be a read error. The chain couples TRBV5-1 to TRBJ1-4; D is ambiguous. CDR1 and CDR2 from the germline V gene are SGHRS and YFSETQ. This CDR3 is built from 14 residues. CDR3 nucleotide sequence: TGCGCCAGCAGCTTGGTTGTAGGCGGCGAAAAACCGTTTTTT. Translating gives CASSLVVGGEKPFF.

On this clonotype: One junction end disagrees with the germline gene, perhaps due to a read error. The gene calls are TRBV2 and TRBJ2-2; tentative D call: TRBD2 (5 bases). The CDR3 spans 14 residues. Germline V gene lookup returns CDR1 SNHLY and CDR2 FYNNEI. Here the CDR3 reads CASNSGQNTGELLF. CDR3 coding DNA: TGTGCCAGCAATTCCGGTCAGAACACCGGGGAGCTGCTCTTT.

On this clonotype itself: This could be a read error, since a much larger clone is one nucleotide away. No conserved phenylalanine or tryptophan ends this CDR3, so it is likely a read error. The rearrangement links TRBV7-9 to TRBJ2-7; 10 positions match TRBD2. V was clipped by 6 bases and J by 0 bases; unmatched bases: 5. This CDR3 spans 15 amino acids. The germline V gene has CDR1 SEHNR and CDR2 FQNEAQ (reference sequence). CDR3 coding DNA: TGTGCCAGCAGGCCGAGACTAGCGGGCTCCTACGAGCAGTACTCC. Protein: CASRPRLAGSYEQYS.

This clonotype has a handful of counts. A much more abundant neighbour one base away suggests this may be a read error. This chain uses TRBV7-2 with TRBJ1-4; D is ambiguous. The CDR3 is 14 residues long. Trimming shortened V by 5 bases and J by 5 bases, and 12 bases separated the two germline ends. Per the germline V gene, CDR1 is SGHTA and CDR2 is FQGNSA. CDR3 sequence: CASSPPGENEKLFF. CDR3 DNA: TGTGCCAGCAGCCCCCCCGGGGAGAATGAAAAACTGTTTTTT.

The rearrangement uses TRBV2 and TRBJ2-3; D is ambiguous. The V and J ends lost 10 bases and 0 bases respectively, with 11 bases between them. The CDR3 is 13 amino acids. Germline V CDR1 and CDR2: SNHLY, FYNNEI. The CDR3 protein is CATSRSSTDTQYF. The CDR3 region has the DNA TGTGCCACCAGCAGGAGTAGCACAGATACGCAGTATTTT.

The J gene is TRBJ2-7, the V gene TRBV11-1; a weak D match, TRBD1 (5 bases). Germline V gene sequence: CDR1 SGHAT, CDR2 FQDESV (reference sequence). CDR3 length: 15 residues. V lost 2 bases, J lost 1 base, and 12 bases lay in between. CDR3 region: CASSLNTGPSYEQYV. Here the CDR3 DNA reads TGTGCCAGCAGCTTAAACACAGGACCTTCCTACGAGCAGTACGTC.

There are a few counts of this clonotype. V and J are TRBV12-3 or TRBV12-4 and TRBJ1-3; 7 bases are a match to TRBD1. The CDR3 totals 15 residues. Germline trimming cut 5 bases from V and 3 bases from J; bases unmatched to any gene: 7. This chain's CDR3 is CASSPRQGGGNTIYF. In nucleotides, the CDR3 is TGTGCCAGCAGTCCCCGACAGGGAGGTGGAAACACCATATATTTT.

This clonotype was recorded once. The chain carries TRBV9 and TRBJ2-3; 10 bases agree with TRBD1. This CDR3 region has 17 residues. The ends lost 0 bases at V and 4 bases at J; junction bases unmatched: 8. The germline V gene encodes CDR1 SGDLS and CDR2 YYNGEE. The CDR3 reads CASSVDGETGGADTQYF. The CDR3 DNA is TGTGCCAGCAGCGTAGATGGGGAGACAGGGGGCGCAGATACGCAGTATTTT. Drawing the rest from reference TRBV9 and TRBJ2-3, the complete variable domain is DSGVTQTPKHLITATGQRVTLRCSPRSGDLSVYWYQQSLDQGLQFLIQYYNGEERAKGNILERFSAQQFPDLHSELNLSSLELGDSALYFCASSVDGETGGADTQYFGPGTRLTVL.

A note on this clonotype: The junction and the germline gene differ at one end; a read error may be behind it. The chain carries TRBV25-1 and TRBJ2-5, with D unclear. The germline gives CDR1 MGHDK, CDR2 SYGVNS. This CDR3 has 12 residues. CDR3 sequence (DNA): TGTGCCAGCAGTGAATCCCGAGAGACCCAGCACTTC. Protein: CASSESRETQHF.

This clonotype has ten or more counts. The CDR3 bases are TGTGCCAGCGGCATTTTGACAGGGGGTGAAAAACTGTTTTTT. Protein product: CASGILTGGEKLFF. V usage is TRBV28 and J usage is TRBJ1-4; 9 nucleotides match TRBD1. Trimming took 8 bases from V and 7 from J; bases not matched to a gene: 8. Germline CDR1 reads MDHEN; CDR2 reads SYDVKM. The CDR3 is 14 amino acids.

This clonotype occurred a few times. This chain links TRBV6-1 with TRBJ1-5; D is possibly TRBD1 (6 bases). The V gene lost 7 bases and the J gene lost 4 bases, with 23 bases spanning the gap. CDR1 is MNHNS, CDR2 SASEGT, per germline. This CDR3 is 17 amino acids long. Here the CDR3 DNA reads TGTGCCAGCACTTACTACACCGGGACAACCCCAAATCAGCCCCAGCATTTT. It encodes CASTYYTGTTPNQPQHF.

The table lists this clonotype with many counts. The CDR3 sequence: CASSVGQGAGPQHF. Here the CDR3 DNA reads TGTGCCAGCAGCGTAGGACAGGGGGCTGGGCCCCAGCATTTT. This chain connects TRBV9 to TRBJ1-5; TRBD1 matches at 10 bases. J was trimmed by 9 bases and V by 0 bases; bases with no gene match: 3. The germline V gene has CDR1 SGDLS and CDR2 YYNGEE. The CDR3 contains 14 residues.

This clonotype was recorded many times. J is TRBJ2-1 and V is TRBV7-8, with 7 bases that match TRBD1. The CDR3 is 15 residues long. Losses at the gene ends were 5 bases for V and 1 base for J; bases not matched to a gene: 5. Germline CDR1 and CDR2: SGHVS and FQNEAQ. DNA for the CDR3: TGTGCCAGCAGCATCGACAGGGTTTCCTACAATGAGCAGTTCTTC. It specifies CASSIDRVSYNEQFF.

There are many counts of this clonotype. The V gene is TRBV6-6, the J gene TRBJ2-1; D unclear. Trimming pared 3 bases from V and 11 bases from J, leaving 8 bases between. The CDR3 totals 11 residues. Per germline, CDR1 MNHNY and CDR2 SVGAGI (reference sequence). As DNA, the CDR3 is TGTGCCAGCAGTTATCAGGAAAAGCAGTTCTTC. Its translation is CASSYQEKQFF.

This clonotype has a handful of counts. The chain recombines TRBV7-6 with TRBJ2-3; D gene ambiguous. The germline V and J ends were trimmed by 4 bases and 1 base, with 12 bases remaining between them. The V gene's germline CDR1 is SGHVS and CDR2 FNYEAQ. The CDR3 runs 15 residues. The CDR3 sequence is CASSSAGGRTDTQYF. The CDR3 DNA follows: TGTGCCAGCAGCTCGGCCGGTGGTCGCACAGATACGCAGTATTTT.

To note about this clonotype: Relative to the germline gene, one junction end is altered; a read error may explain this. The chain employs TRBV5-1 and TRBJ2-3; 7 bases map to TRBD2. The V gene's germline CDR1 is SGHRS and CDR2 YFSETQ. The CDR3 spans 15 residues. The CDR3 is CASSSKRGSTDTQCF. The CDR3, as DNA: TGCGCCAGCAGTTCGAAGCGGGGTAGCACAGATACGCAGTGTTTT.

This chain uses TRBV5-6 with TRBJ1-6; 7 bases line up with TRBD1. Germline loops: CDR1 SGHDT, CDR2 YYEEEE. The CDR3 sequence is 14 residues long. Unmatched junction bases numbered 10, after V lost 5 bases and J lost 11 bases. CDR3 protein: CASRWDSGNPPLHF. For the CDR3, the DNA is TGTGCCAGCAGGTGGGACAGCGGAAACCCACCCCTCCACTTT. The full variable domain, in which reference TRBV5-6 and TRBJ1-6 provide the parts outside the CDR3, is DAGVTQSPTHLIKTRGQQVTLRCSPKSGHDTVSWYQQALGQGPQFIFQYYEEEERQRGNFPDRFSGHQFPNYSSELNVNALLLGDSALYLCASRWDSGNPPLHFGNGTRLTVT.

The chain has TRBV25-1 and TRBJ2-1, with D perhaps TRBD1 (5 bases). This CDR3 comprises 15 residues. Germline CDR1 and CDR2: MGHDK and SYGVNS. V was clipped by 4 bases and J by 0 bases, with 10 bases between them. CDR3 in DNA: TGTGCCAGCAGTGGTGGGGCTTCCTCCTACAATGAGCAGTTCTTC. Translation gives CASSGGASSYNEQFF.

This clonotype was recorded many times. The V and J genes are TRBV5-1 and TRBJ1-5, with D possibly being TRBD1 (5 bases). Germline V gene data show CDR1 as SGHRS and CDR2 as YFSETQ. V lost 0 bases and J 6 bases, leaving 10 bases between the germline ends. This CDR3 region has 14 residues. The CDR3 here is CASSLGQGGQPQHF. CDR3 bases: TGCGCCAGCAGCTTGGGGCAGGGAGGTCAGCCCCAGCATTTT. Variable domain in full (rest from reference TRBV5-1 and TRBJ1-5): KAGVTQTPRYLIKTRGQQVTLSCSPISGHRSVSWYQQTPGQGLQFLFEYFSETQRNKGNFPGRFSGRQFSNSRSEMNVSTLELGDSALYLCASSLGQGGQPQHFGDGTRLSIL.

This clonotype was seen a few times. As the CDR3 is not closed by the conserved phenylalanine or tryptophan, this likely results from a read error. It is unclear where the CDR3 begins or ends on the DNA, so no DNA is shown, and the CDR3 is as TCRdb lists it. This chain uses TRBV12-3 or TRBV12-4 with TRBJ1-6. The length of the CDR3 is 8 amino acids, counting both ends. CDR3 sequence reads: CASTTDIS.

This clonotype was seen a handful of times. With a much larger clone just one base away, this may be a read error. The V and J genes are TRBV12-3 or TRBV12-4 and TRBJ1-4; tentatively, D is TRBD1 (5 bases). The CDR3 loop spans 18 amino acids. CDR3 loop: CAGSIPREGIATNEKLFF. For the CDR3, the DNA is TGTGCCGGCAGTATCCCGCGGGAGGGGATCGCAACTAATGAAAAACTGTTTTTT.

The table lists this clonotype with many counts. The chain links TRBV7-9 to TRBJ1-1; the D is unclear. V dropped 2 bases and J dropped 1 base, with 5 bases sitting between them. The germline V gene encodes CDR1 SEHNR and CDR2 FQNEAQ (reference sequence). The CDR3 is 13 amino acids. In DNA, the CDR3 is TGTGCCAGCAGCTTAACGTCGAACACTGAAGCTTTCTTT. Translation gives CASSLTSNTEAFF.

The chain is built from TRBV15 and TRBJ2-3, with 10 nucleotides matching TRBD1. CDR3 size: 17 residues. Germline loops: CDR1 LNHNV, CDR2 YYDKDF (reference sequence). Unmatched junction bases numbered 7, after V lost 3 bases and J lost 1 base. DNA for the CDR3: TGTGCCACCAGCAGCGTAGCGGGGACAGGGGGCACAGATACGCAGTATTTT. It translates to CATSSVAGTGGTDTQYF.

This clonotype has a count of ten or more. The CDR3: CASSDRGGTGELFF. CDR3 DNA sequence: TGTGCCAGCTCCGACAGGGGCGGGACCGGGGAGCTGTTTTTT. The chain links TRBV6-4 to TRBJ2-2; 8 bases match TRBD1. Per the germline V gene, CDR1 is MRHNA and CDR2 is SNTAGT. Germline trimming cut 8 bases from V and 5 bases from J; bases unmatched to any gene: 7. The length of the CDR3 is 14 residues.

The rearrangement links TRBV7-2 to TRBJ2-7; D remains unclear. Germline assignment: CDR1 SGHTA and CDR2 FQGNSA. The CDR3 totals 13 residues. Trimming took 1 base from V and 3 from J, leaving 7 bases between them. As DNA, the CDR3 is TGTGCCAGCAGCTTAGTGACACTCTACGAGCAGTACTTC. Its protein product is CASSLVTLYEQYF.

The chain joins TRBV7-2 to TRBJ1-2; tentative D call: TRBD1 (5 bases). The V end was cut by 1 base, the J end by 8 bases, with 17 bases between. CDR3 length equals 15 residues. The germline gives CDR1 SGHTA, CDR2 FQGNSA. CDR3 region: CASSLVQAGTMGYTF. The CDR3 DNA sequence: TGTGCCAGCAGCTTAGTGCAAGCCGGGACGATGGGCTACACCTTC.